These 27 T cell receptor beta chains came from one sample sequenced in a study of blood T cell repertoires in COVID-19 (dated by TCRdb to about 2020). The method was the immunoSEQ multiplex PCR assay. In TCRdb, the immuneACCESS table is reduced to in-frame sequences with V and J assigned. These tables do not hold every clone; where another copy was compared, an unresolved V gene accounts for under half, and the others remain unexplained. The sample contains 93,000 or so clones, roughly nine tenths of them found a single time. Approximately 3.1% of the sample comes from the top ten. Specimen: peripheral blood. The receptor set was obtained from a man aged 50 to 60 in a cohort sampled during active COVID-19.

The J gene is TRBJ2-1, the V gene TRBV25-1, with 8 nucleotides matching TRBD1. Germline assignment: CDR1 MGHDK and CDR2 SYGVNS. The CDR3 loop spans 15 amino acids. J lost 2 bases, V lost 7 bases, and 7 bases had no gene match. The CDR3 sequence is CASTVDRAPYNEQFF. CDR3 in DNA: TGTGCCAGCACCGTGGACAGGGCCCCCTACAATGAGCAGTTCTTC. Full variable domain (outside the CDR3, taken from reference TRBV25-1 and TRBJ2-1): EADIYQTPRYLVIGTGKKITLECSQTMGHDKMYWYQQDPGMELHLIHYSYGVNSTEKGDLSSESTVSRIRTEHFPLTLESARPSHTSQYLCASTVDRAPYNEQFFGPGTRLTVL.

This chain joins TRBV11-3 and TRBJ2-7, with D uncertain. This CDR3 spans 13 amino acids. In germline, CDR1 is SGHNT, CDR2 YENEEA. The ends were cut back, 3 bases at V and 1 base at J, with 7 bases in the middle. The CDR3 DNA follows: TGTGCCAGCAGCTTCTACCGTTCCTACGAGCAGTACTTC. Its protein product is CASSFYRSYEQYF.

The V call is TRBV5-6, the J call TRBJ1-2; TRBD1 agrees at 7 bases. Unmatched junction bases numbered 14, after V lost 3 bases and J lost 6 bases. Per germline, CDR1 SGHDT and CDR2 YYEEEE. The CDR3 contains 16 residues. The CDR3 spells CASSSEGPGGRHGYTF. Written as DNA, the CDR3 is TGTGCCAGCAGCTCGGAGGGTCCAGGGGGAAGGCATGGCTACACCTTC.

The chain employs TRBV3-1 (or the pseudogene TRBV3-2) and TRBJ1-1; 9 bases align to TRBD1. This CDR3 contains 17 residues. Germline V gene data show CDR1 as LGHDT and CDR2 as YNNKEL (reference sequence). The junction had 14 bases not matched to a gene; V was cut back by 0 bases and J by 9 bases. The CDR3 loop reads CASSQEKPRGQGCQAFF. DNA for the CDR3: TGTGCCAGCAGCCAAGAGAAGCCCAGGGGACAGGGATGCCAAGCTTTCTTT.

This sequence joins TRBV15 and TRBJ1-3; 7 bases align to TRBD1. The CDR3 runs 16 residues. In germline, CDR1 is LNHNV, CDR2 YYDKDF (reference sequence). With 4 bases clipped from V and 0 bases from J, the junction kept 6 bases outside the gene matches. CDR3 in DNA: TGTGCCACCAGCACCCGACAGGGTTCCTCTGGAAACACCATATATTTT. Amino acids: CATSTRQGSSGNTIYF.

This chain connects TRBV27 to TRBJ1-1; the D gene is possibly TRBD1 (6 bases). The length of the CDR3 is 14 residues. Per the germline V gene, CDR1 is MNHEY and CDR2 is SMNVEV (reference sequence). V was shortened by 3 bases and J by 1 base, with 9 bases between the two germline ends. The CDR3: CASSFQTGNTEAFF. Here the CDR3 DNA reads TGTGCCAGCAGTTTTCAGACAGGGAACACTGAAGCTTTCTTT.

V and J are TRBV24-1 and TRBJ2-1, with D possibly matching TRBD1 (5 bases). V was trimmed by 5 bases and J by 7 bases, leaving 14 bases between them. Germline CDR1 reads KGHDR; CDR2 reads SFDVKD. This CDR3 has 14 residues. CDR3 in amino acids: CATSVAGRNNEQFF. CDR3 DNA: TGTGCCACCAGTGTAGCAGGGCGTAATAATGAGCAGTTCTTC.

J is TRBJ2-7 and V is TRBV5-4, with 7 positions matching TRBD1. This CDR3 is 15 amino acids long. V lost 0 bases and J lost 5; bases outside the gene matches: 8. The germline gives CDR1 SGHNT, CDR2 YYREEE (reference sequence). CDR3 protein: CASSLGQGKLDEQYV. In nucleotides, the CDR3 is TGTGCCAGCAGCTTGGGACAGGGTAAATTGGACGAGCAGTACGTC.

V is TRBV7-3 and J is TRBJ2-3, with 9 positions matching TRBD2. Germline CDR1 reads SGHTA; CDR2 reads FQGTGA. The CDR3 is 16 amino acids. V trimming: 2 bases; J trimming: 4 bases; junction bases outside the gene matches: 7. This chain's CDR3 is CASSLQAGGSSDTQYF. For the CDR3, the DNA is TGTGCCAGCAGCTTACAAGCGGGGGGATCTTCAGATACGCAGTATTTT.

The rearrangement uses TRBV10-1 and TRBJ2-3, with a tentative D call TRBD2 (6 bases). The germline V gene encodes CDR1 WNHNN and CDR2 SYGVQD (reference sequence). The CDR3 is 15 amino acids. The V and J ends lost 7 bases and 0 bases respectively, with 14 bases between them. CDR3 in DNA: TGCGCCAGCACACCCGGGGGTACTAGCACAGATACGCAGTATTTT. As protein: CASTPGGTSTDTQYF.

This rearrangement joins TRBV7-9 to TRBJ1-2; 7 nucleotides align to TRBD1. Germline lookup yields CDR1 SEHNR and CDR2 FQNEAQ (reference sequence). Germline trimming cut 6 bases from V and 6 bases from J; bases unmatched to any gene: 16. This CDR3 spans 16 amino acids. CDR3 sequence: CASRRPIGQVADGYTF. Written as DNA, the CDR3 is TGTGCCAGCAGAAGACCTATAGGACAGGTAGCTGATGGCTACACCTTC.

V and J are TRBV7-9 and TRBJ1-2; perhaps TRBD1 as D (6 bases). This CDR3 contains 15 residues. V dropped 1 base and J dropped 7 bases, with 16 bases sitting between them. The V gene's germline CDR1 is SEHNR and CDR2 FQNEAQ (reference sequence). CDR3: CASSLDGAGVSGYTF. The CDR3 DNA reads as TGTGCCAGCAGCTTAGATGGGGCAGGGGTGAGTGGCTACACCTTC.

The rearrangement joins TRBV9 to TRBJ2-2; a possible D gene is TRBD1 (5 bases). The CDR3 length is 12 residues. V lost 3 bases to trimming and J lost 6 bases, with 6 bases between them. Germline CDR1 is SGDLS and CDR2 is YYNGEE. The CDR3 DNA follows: TGTGCCAGCAGCGCAGGGTCCGGGGAGCTGTTTTTT. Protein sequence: CASSAGSGELFF.

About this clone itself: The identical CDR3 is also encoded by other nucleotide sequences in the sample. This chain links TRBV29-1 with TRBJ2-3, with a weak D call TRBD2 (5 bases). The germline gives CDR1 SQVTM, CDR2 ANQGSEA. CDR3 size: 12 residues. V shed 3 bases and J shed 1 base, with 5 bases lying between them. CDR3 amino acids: CSVDGGTDTQYF. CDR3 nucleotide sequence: TGCAGCGTTGACGGGGGCACAGATACGCAGTATTTT.

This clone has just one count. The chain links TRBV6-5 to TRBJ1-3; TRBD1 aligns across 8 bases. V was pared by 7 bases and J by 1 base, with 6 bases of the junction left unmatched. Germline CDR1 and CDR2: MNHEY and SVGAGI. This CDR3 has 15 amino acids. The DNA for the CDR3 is TGTGCCAGCAATCGGGACAGGCTTTCTGGAAACACCATATATTTT. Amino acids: CASNRDRLSGNTIYF.

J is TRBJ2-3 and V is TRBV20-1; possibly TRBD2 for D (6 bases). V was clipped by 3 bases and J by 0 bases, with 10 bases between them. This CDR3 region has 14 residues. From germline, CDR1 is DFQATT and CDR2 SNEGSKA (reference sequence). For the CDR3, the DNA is TGCAGTGCTAGTCGGGGGTCTAGCACAGATACGCAGTATTTT. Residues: CSASRGSSTDTQYF.

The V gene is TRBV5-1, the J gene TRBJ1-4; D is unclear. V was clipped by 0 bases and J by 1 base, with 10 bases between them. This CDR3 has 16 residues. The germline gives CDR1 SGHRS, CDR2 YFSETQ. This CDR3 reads CASSLDFRGTNEKLFF. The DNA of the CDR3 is TGCGCCAGCAGCTTGGATTTTCGGGGAACTAATGAAAAACTGTTTTTT.

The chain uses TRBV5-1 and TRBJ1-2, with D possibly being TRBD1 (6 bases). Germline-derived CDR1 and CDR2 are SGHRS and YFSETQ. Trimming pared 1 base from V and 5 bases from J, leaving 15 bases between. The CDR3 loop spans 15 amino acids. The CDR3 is CASSLFSRQGYGYTF. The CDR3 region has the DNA TGCGCCAGCAGCTTGTTTAGCCGGCAGGGGTATGGCTACACCTTC.

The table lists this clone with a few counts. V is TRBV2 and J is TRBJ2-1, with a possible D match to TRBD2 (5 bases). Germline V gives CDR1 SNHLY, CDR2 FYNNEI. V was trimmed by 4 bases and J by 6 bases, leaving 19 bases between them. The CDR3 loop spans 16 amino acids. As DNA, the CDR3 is TGTGCCAGCAGTGGGGGAGTTCGTCTAAGGAGCAATGAGCAGTTCTTC. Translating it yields CASSGGVRLRSNEQFF.

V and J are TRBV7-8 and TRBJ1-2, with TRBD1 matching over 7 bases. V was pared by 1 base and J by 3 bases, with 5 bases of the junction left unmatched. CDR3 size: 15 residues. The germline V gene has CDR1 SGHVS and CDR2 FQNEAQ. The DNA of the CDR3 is TGTGCCAGCAGCTTAGTGTCCCAGGGGGACTATGGCTACACCTTC. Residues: CASSLVSQGDYGYTF.

DNA of the CDR3: TGTGCCAGCAGTGAGAACGGACGGGGAACCCCTGAAGCTTTCTTT. This sequence encodes CASSENGRGTPEAFF. V is TRBV6-1 and J is TRBJ1-1; D is undetermined. Trimming removed 3 bases at V and 6 bases at J, with 17 bases between. Germline assignment: CDR1 MNHNS and CDR2 SASEGT. This CDR3 spans 15 amino acids.

In nucleotides, the CDR3 is TGTGCCACCAGTGATTTCGCAGGGTACGAGCAGTACTTC. Amino acid sequence: CATSDFAGYEQYF. This sequence joins TRBV24-1 and TRBJ2-7; D possibly corresponds to TRBD1 (5 bases). V was cut by 1 base and J by 4 bases, with 7 bases left in between. Germline CDR1 and CDR2: KGHDR and SFDVKD. This CDR3 is 13 amino acids long.

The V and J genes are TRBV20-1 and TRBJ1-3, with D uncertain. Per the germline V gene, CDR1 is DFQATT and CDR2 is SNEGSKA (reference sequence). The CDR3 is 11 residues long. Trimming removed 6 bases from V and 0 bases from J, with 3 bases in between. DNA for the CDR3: TGCAGTGCCCGCTCTGGAAACACCATATATTTT. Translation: CSARSGNTIYF.

In DNA form, the CDR3 reads TGTGCCAGCAGCTTGCAGGGGGGTCGAGGCGAGCAGTACGTC. It translates to CASSLQGGRGEQYV. This sequence joins TRBV7-9 and TRBJ2-7, with D perhaps TRBD1 (7 bases). Germline CDR1 reads SEHNR; CDR2 reads FQNEAQ (reference sequence). The V end was cut by 3 bases, the J end by 6 bases, with 15 bases between. The CDR3 sequence is 14 residues long.

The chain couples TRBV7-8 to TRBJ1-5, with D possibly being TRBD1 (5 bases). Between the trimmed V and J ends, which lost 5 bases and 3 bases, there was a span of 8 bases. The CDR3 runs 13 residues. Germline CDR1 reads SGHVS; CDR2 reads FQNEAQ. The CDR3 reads CASSLRVNQPQHF. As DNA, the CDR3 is TGTGCCAGCAGCCTCAGGGTCAATCAGCCCCAGCATTTT.

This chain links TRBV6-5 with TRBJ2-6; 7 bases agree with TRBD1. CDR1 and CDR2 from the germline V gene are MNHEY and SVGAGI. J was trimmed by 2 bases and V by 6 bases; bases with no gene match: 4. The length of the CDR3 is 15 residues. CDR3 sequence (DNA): TGTGCCAGCAGCAGAACAGGGGCTGGGGCCAACGTCCTGACTTTC. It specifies CASSRTGAGANVLTF.

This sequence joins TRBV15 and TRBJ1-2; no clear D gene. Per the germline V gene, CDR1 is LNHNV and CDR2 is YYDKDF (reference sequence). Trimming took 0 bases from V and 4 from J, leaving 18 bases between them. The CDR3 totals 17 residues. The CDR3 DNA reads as TGTGCCACCAGCAGAGATCGTCGAGACGTCAGGATCTATGGCTACACCTTC. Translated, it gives CATSRDRRDVRIYGYTF.